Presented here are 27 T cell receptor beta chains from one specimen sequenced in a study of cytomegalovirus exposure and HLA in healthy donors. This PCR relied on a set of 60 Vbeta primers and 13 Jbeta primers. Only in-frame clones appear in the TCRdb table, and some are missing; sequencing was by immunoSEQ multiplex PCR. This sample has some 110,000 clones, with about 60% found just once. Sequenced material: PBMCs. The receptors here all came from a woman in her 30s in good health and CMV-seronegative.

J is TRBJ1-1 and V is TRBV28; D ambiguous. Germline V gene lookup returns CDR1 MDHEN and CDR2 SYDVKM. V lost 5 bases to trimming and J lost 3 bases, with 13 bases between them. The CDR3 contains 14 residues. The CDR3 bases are TGTGCCAGCAGTATGGGTACTACTTACACTGAAGCTTTCTTT. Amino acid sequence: CASSMGTTYTEAFF.

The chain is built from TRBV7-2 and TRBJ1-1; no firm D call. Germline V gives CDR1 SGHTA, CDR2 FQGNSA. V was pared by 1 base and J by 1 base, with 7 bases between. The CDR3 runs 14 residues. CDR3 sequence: CASSLGAANTEAFF. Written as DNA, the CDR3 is TGTGCCAGCAGCTTAGGGGCAGCGAACACTGAAGCTTTCTTT.

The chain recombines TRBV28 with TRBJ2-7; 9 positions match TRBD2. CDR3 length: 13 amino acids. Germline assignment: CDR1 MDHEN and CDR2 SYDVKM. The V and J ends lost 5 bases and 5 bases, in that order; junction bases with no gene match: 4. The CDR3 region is CASSVAGADEQYF. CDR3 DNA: TGTGCCAGCAGTGTAGCGGGAGCGGACGAGCAGTACTTC.

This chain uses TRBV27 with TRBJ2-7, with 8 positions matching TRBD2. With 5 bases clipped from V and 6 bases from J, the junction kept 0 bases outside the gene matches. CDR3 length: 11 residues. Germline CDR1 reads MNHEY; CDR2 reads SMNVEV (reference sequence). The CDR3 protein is CASSAGGEQYF. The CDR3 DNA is TGTGCCAGCAGTGCGGGAGGCGAGCAGTACTTC.

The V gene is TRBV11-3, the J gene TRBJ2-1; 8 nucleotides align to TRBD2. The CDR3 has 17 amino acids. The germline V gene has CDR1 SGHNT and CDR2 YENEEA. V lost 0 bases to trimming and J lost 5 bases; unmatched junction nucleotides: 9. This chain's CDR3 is CASSLDYGAGAHNEQFF. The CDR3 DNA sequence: TGTGCCAGCAGCTTAGACTACGGAGCGGGAGCTCACAATGAGCAGTTCTTC.

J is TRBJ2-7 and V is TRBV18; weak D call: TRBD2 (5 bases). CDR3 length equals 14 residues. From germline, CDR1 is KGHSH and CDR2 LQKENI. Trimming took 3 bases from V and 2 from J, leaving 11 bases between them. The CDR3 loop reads CASSPPTTTYEQYF. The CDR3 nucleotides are TGTGCCAGCTCACCTCCGACTACTACCTACGAGCAGTACTTC. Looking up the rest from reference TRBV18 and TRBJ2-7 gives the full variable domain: NAGVMQNPRHLVRRRGQEARLRCSPMKGHSHVYWYRQLPEEGLKFMVYLQKENIIDESGMPKERFSAEFPKEGPSILRIQQVVRGDSAAYFCASSPPTTTYEQYFGPGTRLTVT.

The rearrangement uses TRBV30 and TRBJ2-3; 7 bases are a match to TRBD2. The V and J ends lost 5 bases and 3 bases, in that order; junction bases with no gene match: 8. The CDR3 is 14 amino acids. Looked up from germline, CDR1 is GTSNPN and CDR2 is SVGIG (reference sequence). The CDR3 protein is CAWDRGSSTDTQYF. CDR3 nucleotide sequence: TGTGCCTGGGATCGCGGGAGTTCGACAGATACGCAGTATTTT. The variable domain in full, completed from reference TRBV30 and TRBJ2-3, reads SQTIHQWPATLVQPVGSPLSLECTVEGTSNPNLYWYRQAAGRGLQLLFYSVGIGQISSEVPQNLSASRPQDRQFILSSKKLLLSDSGFYLCAWDRGSSTDTQYFGPGTRLTVL.

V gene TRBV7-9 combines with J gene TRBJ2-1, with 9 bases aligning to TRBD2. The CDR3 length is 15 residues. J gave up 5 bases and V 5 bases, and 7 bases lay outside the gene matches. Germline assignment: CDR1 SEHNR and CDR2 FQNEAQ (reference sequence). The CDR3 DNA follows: TGTGCCAGCAGCACCATTCTAGCGGGGAACAATGAGCAGTTCTTC. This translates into CASSTILAGNNEQFF. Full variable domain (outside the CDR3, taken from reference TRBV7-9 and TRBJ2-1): DTGVSQNPRHKITKRGQNVTFRCDPISEHNRLYWYRQTLGQGPEFLTYFQNEAQLEKSRLLSDRFSAERPKGSFSTLEIQRTEQGDSAMYLCASSTILAGNNEQFFGPGTRLTVL.

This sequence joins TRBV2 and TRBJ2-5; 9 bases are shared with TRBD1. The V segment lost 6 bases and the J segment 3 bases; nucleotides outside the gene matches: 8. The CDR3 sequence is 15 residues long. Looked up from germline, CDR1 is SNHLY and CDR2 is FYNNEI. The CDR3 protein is CASSFRDREKETQYF. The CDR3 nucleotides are TGTGCCAGCAGCTTCCGGGACAGGGAGAAAGAGACCCAGTACTTC.

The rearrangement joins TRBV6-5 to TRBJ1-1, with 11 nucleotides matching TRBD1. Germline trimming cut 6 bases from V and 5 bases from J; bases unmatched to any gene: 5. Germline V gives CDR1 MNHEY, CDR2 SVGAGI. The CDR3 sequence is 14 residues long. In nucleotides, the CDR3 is TGTGCCAGCAGCCTCCGGGACAGGGGGACTGAAGCTTTCTTT. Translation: CASSLRDRGTEAFF.

The CDR3 DNA is TGTGCCAGCAGCTTAGGAAGGACGACAGCGAGCAATCAGCCCCAGCATTTT. Translating it yields CASSLGRTTASNQPQHF. The rearrangement uses TRBV7-2 and TRBJ1-5; D perhaps matches TRBD1 (5 bases). V lost 1 base and J 1 base, leaving 14 bases between the germline ends. Germline V gene data show CDR1 as SGHTA and CDR2 as FQGNSA. This CDR3 contains 17 residues.

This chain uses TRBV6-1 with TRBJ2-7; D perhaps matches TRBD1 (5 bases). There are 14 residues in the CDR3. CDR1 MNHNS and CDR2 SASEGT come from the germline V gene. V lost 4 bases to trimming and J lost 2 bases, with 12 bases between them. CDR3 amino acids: CASSVTGRTYEQYF. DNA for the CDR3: TGTGCCAGCAGTGTAACAGGACGGACCTACGAGCAGTACTTC.

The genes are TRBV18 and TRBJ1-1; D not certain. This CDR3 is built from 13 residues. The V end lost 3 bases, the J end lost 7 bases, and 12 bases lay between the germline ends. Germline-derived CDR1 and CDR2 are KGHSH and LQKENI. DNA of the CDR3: TGTGCCAGCTCACCGGGTCCGGGTGTTGAAGCTTTCTTT. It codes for CASSPGPGVEAFF.

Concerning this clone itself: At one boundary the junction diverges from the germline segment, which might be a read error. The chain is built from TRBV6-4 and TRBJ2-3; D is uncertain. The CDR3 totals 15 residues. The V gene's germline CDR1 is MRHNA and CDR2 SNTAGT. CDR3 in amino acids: CASSDSVLSTATQYF. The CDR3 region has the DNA TGTGCCAGCAGTGACTCTGTCCTCTCAACAGCTACGCAGTATTTT.

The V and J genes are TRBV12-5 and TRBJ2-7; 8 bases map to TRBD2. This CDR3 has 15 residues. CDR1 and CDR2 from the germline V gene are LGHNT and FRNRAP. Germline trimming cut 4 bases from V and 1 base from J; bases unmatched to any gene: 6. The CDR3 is CASGWQRETSYEQYF. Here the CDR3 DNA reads TGTGCTAGTGGTTGGCAGCGGGAGACGTCCTACGAGCAGTACTTC.

For the CDR3, the DNA is TGTGCCAGCAGCGCCGGAGGGCCCTCCTACAATGAGCAGTTCTTC. It codes for CASSAGGPSYNEQFF. This chain joins TRBV7-8 and TRBJ2-1, with TRBD2 as a possible D gene (6 bases). Trimming removed 5 bases from V and 0 bases from J, with 11 bases in between. This CDR3 is 15 amino acids long. CDR1 is SGHVS and CDR2 is FQNEAQ in the germline V gene.

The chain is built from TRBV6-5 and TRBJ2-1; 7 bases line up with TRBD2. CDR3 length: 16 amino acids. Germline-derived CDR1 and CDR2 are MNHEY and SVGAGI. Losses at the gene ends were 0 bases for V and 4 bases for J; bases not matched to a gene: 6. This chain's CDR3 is CASSYSTLAVYNEQFF. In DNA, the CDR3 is TGTGCCAGCAGTTACTCGACCCTAGCGGTTTACAATGAGCAGTTCTTC.

CDR3 amino acids: CASSLGVITDTQYF. The CDR3 DNA sequence: TGTGCCAGCAGTCTCGGGGTAATCACAGATACGCAGTATTTT. The chain links TRBV5-8 to TRBJ2-3; D may be TRBD2 (5 bases). The CDR3 length is 14 residues. V was clipped by 5 bases and J by 2 bases, with 12 bases between them. CDR1 is SGHTS, CDR2 YDEGEE, per germline. The full variable domain, its missing parts supplied by reference TRBV5-8 and TRBJ2-3, is EAGVTQSPTHLIKTRGQQATLRCSPISGHTSVYWYQQALGLGLQFLLWYDEGEERNRGNFPPRFSGRQFPNYSSELNVNALELEDSALYLCASSLGVITDTQYFGPGTRLTVL.

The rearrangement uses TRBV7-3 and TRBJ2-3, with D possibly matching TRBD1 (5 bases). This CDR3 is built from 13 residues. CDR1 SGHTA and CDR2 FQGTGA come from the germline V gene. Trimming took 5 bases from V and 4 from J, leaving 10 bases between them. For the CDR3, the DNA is TGTGCCAGCAGCCCCTGGGGCCCAGATACGCAGTATTTT. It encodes CASSPWGPDTQYF.

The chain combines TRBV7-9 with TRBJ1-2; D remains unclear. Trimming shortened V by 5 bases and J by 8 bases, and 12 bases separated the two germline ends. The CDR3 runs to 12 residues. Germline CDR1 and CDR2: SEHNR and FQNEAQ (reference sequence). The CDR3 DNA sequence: TGTGCCAGCAGCCAGGTGGTACCGGGCTACACCTTC. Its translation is CASSQVVPGYTF.

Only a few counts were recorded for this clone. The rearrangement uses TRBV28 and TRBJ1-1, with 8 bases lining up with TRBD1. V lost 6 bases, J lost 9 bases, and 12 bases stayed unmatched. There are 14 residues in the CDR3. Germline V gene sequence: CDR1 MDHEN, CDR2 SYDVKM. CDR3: CASSLTGEVIKAFF. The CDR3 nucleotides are TGTGCCAGCAGCCTGACAGGGGAGGTCATCAAAGCTTTCTTT.

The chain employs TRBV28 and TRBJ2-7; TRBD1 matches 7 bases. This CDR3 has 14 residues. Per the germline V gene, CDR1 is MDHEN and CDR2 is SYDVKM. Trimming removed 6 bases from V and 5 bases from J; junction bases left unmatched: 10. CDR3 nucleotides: TGTGCCAGCAGCCCCCAGACAGGGACCCACGAGCAGTACTTC. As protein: CASSPQTGTHEQYF.

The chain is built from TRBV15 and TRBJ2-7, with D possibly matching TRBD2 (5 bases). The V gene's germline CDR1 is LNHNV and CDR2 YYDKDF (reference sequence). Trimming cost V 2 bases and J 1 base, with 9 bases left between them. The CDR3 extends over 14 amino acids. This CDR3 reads CATSRKLDSYEQYF. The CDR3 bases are TGTGCCACCAGCAGAAAACTAGATTCCTACGAGCAGTACTTC.

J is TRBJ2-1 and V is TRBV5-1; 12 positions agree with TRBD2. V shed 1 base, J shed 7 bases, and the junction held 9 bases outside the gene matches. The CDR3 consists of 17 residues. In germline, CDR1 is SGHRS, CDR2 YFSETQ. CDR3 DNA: TGCGCCAGCAGCTTGCCAAAACTAGCGGGAGGTGGTAATGAGCAGTTCTTC. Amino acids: CASSLPKLAGGGNEQFF.

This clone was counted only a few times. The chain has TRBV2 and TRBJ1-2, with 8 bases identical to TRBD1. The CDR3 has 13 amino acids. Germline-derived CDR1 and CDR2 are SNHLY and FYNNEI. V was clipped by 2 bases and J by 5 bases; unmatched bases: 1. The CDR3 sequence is CASSENRGYGYTF. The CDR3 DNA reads TGTGCCAGCAGTGAAAACAGGGGGTATGGCTACACCTTC. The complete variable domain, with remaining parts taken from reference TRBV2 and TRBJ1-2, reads EPEVTQTPSHQVTQMGQEVILRCVPISNHLYFYWYRQILGQKVEFLVSFYNNEISEKSEIFDDQFSVERPDGSNFTLKIRSTKLEDSAMYFCASSENRGYGYTFGSGTRLTVV.

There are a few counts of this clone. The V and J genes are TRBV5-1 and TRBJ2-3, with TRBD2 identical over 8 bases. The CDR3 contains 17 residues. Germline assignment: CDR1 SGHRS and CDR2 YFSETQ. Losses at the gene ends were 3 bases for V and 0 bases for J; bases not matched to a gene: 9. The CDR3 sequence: CASSSGGGSLSTDTQYF. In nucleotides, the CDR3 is TGCGCCAGCAGCTCCGGCGGGGGGTCCCTTAGCACAGATACGCAGTATTTT.

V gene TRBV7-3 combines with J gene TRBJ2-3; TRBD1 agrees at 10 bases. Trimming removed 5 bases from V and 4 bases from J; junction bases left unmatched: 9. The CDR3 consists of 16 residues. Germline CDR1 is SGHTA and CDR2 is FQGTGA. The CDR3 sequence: CASSRGQGNSPDTQYF. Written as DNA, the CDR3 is TGTGCCAGCAGCCGGGGACAGGGGAATTCCCCAGATACGCAGTATTTT.